A selection of T cell receptor beta chains follows, all from one sample in a study of read filtering for tumor transcriptome and immune sequencing. Each CDR3 protein is one row after TCRdb ran MiXCR on the reads. The sample includes 30,000 to 45,000 distinct CDR3 sequences, about 13% of them seen just once. Sequenced material: a population of CD138-negative cells sorted from bone marrow. These receptor sequences come from a donor over 35 with multiple myeloma. Each CDR3 is given with its conserved first and last residue. The order of the fields is D gene, clone size, J gene, V gene, CDR3 DNA, CDR3 protein. A D gene is named only where the DNA matches it firmly. For some rows the clone size is stated as once, few or many, or as a class when expanded; others skip it.

d_gene: TRBD2
abundance: few
j_gene: TRBJ2-3
v_gene: TRBV11-2
CDR3nt: TGTGCCAGCAGCCTCACCGGGACTACTAGCACAGATACGCAGTATTTT
CDR3aa: CASSLTGTTSTDTQYF

d_gene: -
abundance: -
j_gene: TRBJ2-7
v_gene: TRBV28
CDR3nt: TGTGCCAGTCGTGGGACAAACTACGAGCAGTACTTC
CDR3aa: CASRGTNYEQYF

d_gene: -
abundance: few
j_gene: TRBJ1-1
v_gene: TRBV7-9
CDR3nt: TGTGCCAGCAGCTTAGCGAGCAGGGAAGCTTTCTTT
CDR3aa: CASSLASREAFF

d_gene: -
abundance: many
j_gene: TRBJ2-1
v_gene: TRBV3-1
CDR3nt: TGTGCCAGCAGCCAAGATCTGAGTAACAATGAGCAGTTCTTC
CDR3aa: CASSQDLSNNEQFF

d_gene: -
abundance: many
j_gene: TRBJ2-7
v_gene: TRBV7-3
CDR3nt: TGTGCCAGCAGCAACGGAGGCTACGAGCAGTACTTC
CDR3aa: CASSNGGYEQYF

d_gene: -
abundance: few
j_gene: TRBJ1-5
v_gene: TRBV28
CDR3nt: TGTGCCAGCAGTTCTGGGGGAGCGGGCAATCAGCCCCAGCATTTT
CDR3aa: CASSSGGAGNQPQHF

d_gene: TRBD2
abundance: many
j_gene: TRBJ2-7
v_gene: TRBV14
CDR3nt: TGTGCCAGCAGCCAAGATCCCCGGACTAGCGGTTCATACGAGCAGTACTTC
CDR3aa: CASSQDPRTSGSYEQYF

d_gene: -
abundance: medium-sized
j_gene: TRBJ2-1
v_gene: TRBV18
CDR3nt: TGTGCCAGCTCACCACCGGACAGACCTTACAATGAGCAGTTCTTC
CDR3aa: CASSPPDRPYNEQFF

d_gene: -
abundance: many
j_gene: TRBJ1-2
v_gene: TRBV2
CDR3nt: TGTGCCAGCAGTGAAATCCCAAGGACAGCCGGGCACTATGGCTACACCTTC
CDR3aa: CASSEIPRTAGHYGYTF

d_gene: -
abundance: many
j_gene: TRBJ1-5
v_gene: TRBV20-1
CDR3nt: TGCAGTGCTAGAGGGCCAGTTAATCAGCCCCAGCATTTT
CDR3aa: CSARGPVNQPQHF

d_gene: TRBD1
abundance: many
j_gene: TRBJ1-5
v_gene: TRBV5-1
CDR3nt: TGCGCCAGCAGCTTGGGTCTGGGGACAGGCATACAGCCCCAGCATTTT
CDR3aa: CASSLGLGTGIQPQHF

d_gene: -
abundance: -
j_gene: TRBJ1-1
v_gene: TRBV5-5
CDR3nt: TGTGCCAGCAGCTTAGTGAAGAACACTGAAGCTGTCTTT
CDR3aa: CASSLVKNTEAVF

d_gene: TRBD1
abundance: many
j_gene: TRBJ1-5
v_gene: TRBV5-1
CDR3nt: TGTGCCAGCAGCCCATACAGGGGGGTTGAGCCCCAGCATTTT
CDR3aa: CASSPYRGVEPQHF

d_gene: TRBD1
abundance: few
j_gene: TRBJ2-7
v_gene: TRBV7-9
CDR3nt: TGTGCCAGCATCCCTGACAGGGGTAACTCCAACGAGCAGTACTTC
CDR3aa: CASIPDRGNSNEQYF

d_gene: TRBD1
abundance: many
j_gene: TRBJ2-1
v_gene: TRBV5-1
CDR3nt: TGCGCCAGCAGCTTAGGGGACAGGGATGTCAATGAGCAGTTCTTC
CDR3aa: CASSLGDRDVNEQFF

d_gene: TRBD1
abundance: -
j_gene: TRBJ2-7
v_gene: TRBV30
CDR3nt: TGTGCCTGGACAAGGACAGGGTTTAACGACGAGCAGTACTTC
CDR3aa: CAWTRTGFNDEQYF

d_gene: -
abundance: -
j_gene: TRBJ1-1
v_gene: TRBV2
CDR3nt: TGTGCCAGCAGCGCCTCCCCGGGGGCTAACACTGAAGCTCTCTTT
CDR3aa: CASSASPGANTEALF

d_gene: -
abundance: many
j_gene: TRBJ1-1
v_gene: TRBV29-1
CDR3nt: TGCAGCGTTTCGGCCGCTGGGAACACTGAAGCTTTCTTT
CDR3aa: CSVSAAGNTEAFF

d_gene: TRBD1
abundance: many
j_gene: TRBJ2-3
v_gene: TRBV4-1
CDR3nt: TGCGCCAGCAGCCGAACTCCCGGACAGGTCCATTCTTATAGCACAGATACGCAGTATTTT
CDR3aa: CASSRTPGQVHSYSTDTQYF

d_gene: TRBD1
abundance: medium-sized
j_gene: TRBJ2-1
v_gene: TRBV28
CDR3nt: TGTGCCAGCAGTTCCTGGACAGGAGATAGTGGTGAGCAGTTCTTC
CDR3aa: CASSSWTGDSGEQFF

d_gene: -
abundance: few
j_gene: TRBJ2-7
v_gene: TRBV20-1
CDR3nt: TGCAGTGCCGATGGGGATAGCTCCTACGAGCAGTACTTC
CDR3aa: CSADGDSSYEQYF

d_gene: TRBD1
abundance: many
j_gene: TRBJ2-6
v_gene: TRBV15
CDR3nt: TGTGCCACGACGGGACAGGGTGTCTCCGGGGCCAACGTCCTGACTTTC
CDR3aa: CATTGQGVSGANVLTF

d_gene: -
abundance: many
j_gene: TRBJ2-7
v_gene: TRBV20-1
CDR3nt: TGCAGTGCTAGATCCCCCTTCCCCGCCGAGGGCTCCTACGAGCAGTACTTC
CDR3aa: CSARSPFPAEGSYEQYF

d_gene: -
abundance: many
j_gene: TRBJ1-1
v_gene: TRBV7-2
CDR3nt: TGTGCCAGCAGCTGGGGGGGACGCACTGAAGCTTTCTTT
CDR3aa: CASSWGGRTEAFF

d_gene: -
abundance: many
j_gene: TRBJ1-1
v_gene: TRBV18
CDR3nt: TGTGCCAGCTCACCACAGGGGAGAGGGGCTGAAGCTTTCTTT
CDR3aa: CASSPQGRGAEAFF

d_gene: -
abundance: -
j_gene: TRBJ2-1
v_gene: TRBV29-1
CDR3nt: TGCAGCGTTTTAAGGCTACGAGCCTACAATGAGCAGTTCTTC
CDR3aa: CSVLRLRAYNEQFF

d_gene: -
abundance: -
j_gene: TRBJ1-4
v_gene: TRBV4-1
CDR3nt: TGCGCCAGCAGCCAATCACCTACTGATGAAAAACAGTTTTTT
CDR3aa: CASSQSPTDEKQFF

d_gene: -
abundance: many
j_gene: TRBJ1-2
v_gene: TRBV20-1
CDR3nt: TGCAGTGCTAGAGATAACATTGGGAATGGCTACACCTTC
CDR3aa: CSARDNIGNGYTF

d_gene: TRBD2
abundance: many
j_gene: TRBJ2-7
v_gene: TRBV28
CDR3nt: TGTGCCAGCAGTTTATTAAGGACTAGCACGATCGAGCAGTACTTC
CDR3aa: CASSLLRTSTIEQYF

d_gene: TRBD2
abundance: many
j_gene: TRBJ2-2
v_gene: TRBV6-2/TRBV6-3
CDR3nt: TGTGCCAGCAGTTACTCGCTGCTAGCGGGGGAAGCCGGGGAGCTGTTTTTT
CDR3aa: CASSYSLLAGEAGELFF

d_gene: TRBD2
abundance: many
j_gene: TRBJ2-5
v_gene: TRBV5-1
CDR3nt: TGCGCCAGCAGCTTGACTAGCGGGGGGACCGGAATCGAGAACTTC
CDR3aa: CASSLTSGGTGIENF

d_gene: -
abundance: many
j_gene: TRBJ2-3
v_gene: TRBV20-1
CDR3nt: TGCAGTGCTAGAGATCCCCCCGGGGCAGATACGCAGTATTTT
CDR3aa: CSARDPPGADTQYF

d_gene: -
abundance: many
j_gene: TRBJ2-1
v_gene: TRBV9
CDR3nt: TGTGCCAGCAGCGTAGAGAGGTGGGCGTACAATGAGCAGTTCTTC
CDR3aa: CASSVERWAYNEQFF

d_gene: -
abundance: many
j_gene: TRBJ2-5
v_gene: TRBV11-2
CDR3nt: TGTGCCAGCAGCCCAAATCGAGAGACCCAGTACTTC
CDR3aa: CASSPNRETQYF

d_gene: -
abundance: many
j_gene: TRBJ2-1
v_gene: TRBV7-9
CDR3nt: TGTGCCAGCAGCTCAGTCGGGCGAAGGCGATCCTACAATGAGCAGTTCTTC
CDR3aa: CASSSVGRRRSYNEQFF

d_gene: TRBD1
abundance: -
j_gene: TRBJ2-6
v_gene: TRBV24-1
CDR3nt: TGTGCCACCAGTGATTCAACCCGACAGGGGAGCTCTGGGGCCAACGTCCCGACCTTC
CDR3aa: CATSDSTRQGSSGANVPTF

d_gene: TRBD1
abundance: -
j_gene: TRBJ1-5
v_gene: TRBV20-1
CDR3nt: TGCAGTGCTAGAGTGGGACAGGGGTCTTGGCAGCCCCAGCATTTT
CDR3aa: CSARVGQGSWQPQHF

d_gene: TRBD2
abundance: many
j_gene: TRBJ2-1
v_gene: TRBV6-1
CDR3nt: TGTGCCAGCAGTGACCCGCGGGGACGAGCGGGAGTAATGTCCTACAATGAGCAGTTCTTC
CDR3aa: CASSDPRGRAGVMSYNEQFF

d_gene: TRBD1
abundance: many
j_gene: TRBJ1-5
v_gene: TRBV14
CDR3nt: TGTGCCAGCAGCCAAACTCGGGACAGGGACAATCAGCCCCAGCATTTT
CDR3aa: CASSQTRDRDNQPQHF

d_gene: -
abundance: few
j_gene: TRBJ1-3
v_gene: TRBV5-1
CDR3nt: TGCGCCAGCAGCTTTTACACCAGCGGAGGCTCTGGAAACACCATATATTTT
CDR3aa: CASSFYTSGGSGNTIYF